The 3 T cell receptor beta chains below all came from one sample that was sequenced in a study of regulatory T cells in long-lasting Graves disease. Time point reported: persistent/refractory GD, antithyroid drugs over 5 years with positive TRAb. After RNA was extracted from PBMCs, the TCR library was made from it. For TCR beta, libraries came from iRepertoire HTBI primers and Arm-PCR of CDR3 regions. TCRdb passed the multiplex PCR reads through MiXCR, listing each CDR3 protein once. This table has fewer than 600,000 distinct CDR3 sequences, around a fifth appearing once. The source material was peripheral blood mononuclear cells (PBMCs), sampled when the disease was refractory, from a patient treated with antithyroid drugs. Receptors were obtained from a female donor with Graves disease.

Many counts were recorded for this clonotype. The CDR3 spells CSARDPDQGRSPLHF. Here the CDR3 DNA reads TGCAGTGCTAGAGATCCAGACCAGGGGCGATCACCCCTCCACTTT. The rearrangement uses TRBV20-1 and TRBJ1-6; possibly TRBD1 for D (6 bases). Germline assignment: CDR1 DFQATT and CDR2 SNEGSKA (reference sequence). Trimming shortened V by 0 bases and J by 10 bases, and 16 bases separated the two germline ends. The CDR3 totals 15 residues.

This clonotype was counted only a few times. One end of the junction does not line up with germline, which may come from a read error. V usage is TRBV6-1 and J usage is TRBJ1-2; TRBD1 aligns across 9 bases. This CDR3 spans 14 amino acids. Germline assignment: CDR1 MNHNS and CDR2 SASEGT. CDR3 coding DNA: TGTGCCAGCAGCGAAGGCCAGGGACAGGGCGGCTACACCTTC. This translates into CASSEGQGQGGYTF.

This sequence joins TRBV20-1 and TRBJ2-5, with D hard to call. The CDR3 spans 14 residues. Trimming took off 3 bases at V and 1 base at J, with 12 bases between the two ends. Germline V lookup: CDR1 DFQATT, CDR2 SNEGSKA (reference sequence). CDR3 in amino acids: CSARVPRTQETQYF. DNA of the CDR3: TGCAGTGCTAGGGTTCCCAGAACCCAAGAGACCCAGTACTTC.